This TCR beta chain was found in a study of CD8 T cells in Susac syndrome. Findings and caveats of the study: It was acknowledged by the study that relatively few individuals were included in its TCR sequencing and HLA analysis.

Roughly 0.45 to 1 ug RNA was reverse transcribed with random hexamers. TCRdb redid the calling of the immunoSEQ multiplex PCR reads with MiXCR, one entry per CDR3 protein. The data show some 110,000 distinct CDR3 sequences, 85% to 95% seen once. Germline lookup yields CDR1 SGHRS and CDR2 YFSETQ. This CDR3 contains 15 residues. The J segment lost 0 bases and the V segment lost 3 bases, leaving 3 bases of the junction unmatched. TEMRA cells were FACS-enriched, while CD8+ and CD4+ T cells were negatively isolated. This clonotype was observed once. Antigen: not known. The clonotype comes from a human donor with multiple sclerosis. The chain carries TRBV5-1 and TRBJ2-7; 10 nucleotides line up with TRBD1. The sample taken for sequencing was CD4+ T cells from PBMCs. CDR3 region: CASSWTGGGSYEQYF. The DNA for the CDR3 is TGCGCCAGCAGCTGGACAGGGGGGGGCTCCTACGAGCAGTACTTC.